This T cell receptor beta chain was sequenced in a study of blood T cell repertoires in COVID-19. The table came from immunoSEQ multiplex PCR; TCRdb's copy has only in-frame clones and leaves some out. The sample consists of about 160,000 clones, 60% to 85% of them appearing once. CDR3 length: 17 amino acids. Germline CDR1 SGHAT, CDR2 FQNNGV. V was shortened by 5 bases and J by 2 bases, with 21 bases between the two germline ends. V is TRBV11-2 and J is TRBJ2-5; the D gene is possibly TRBD1 (6 bases). The source material was peripheral blood. The clonotype was recovered from a man aged 60 to 75 with acute or convalescent COVID-19. Here the CDR3 DNA reads TGTGCCAGCAGCCGCCGCCGTCGGACAGCTACACAAGAGACCCAGTACTTC. Its protein product is CASSRRRRTATQETQYF.